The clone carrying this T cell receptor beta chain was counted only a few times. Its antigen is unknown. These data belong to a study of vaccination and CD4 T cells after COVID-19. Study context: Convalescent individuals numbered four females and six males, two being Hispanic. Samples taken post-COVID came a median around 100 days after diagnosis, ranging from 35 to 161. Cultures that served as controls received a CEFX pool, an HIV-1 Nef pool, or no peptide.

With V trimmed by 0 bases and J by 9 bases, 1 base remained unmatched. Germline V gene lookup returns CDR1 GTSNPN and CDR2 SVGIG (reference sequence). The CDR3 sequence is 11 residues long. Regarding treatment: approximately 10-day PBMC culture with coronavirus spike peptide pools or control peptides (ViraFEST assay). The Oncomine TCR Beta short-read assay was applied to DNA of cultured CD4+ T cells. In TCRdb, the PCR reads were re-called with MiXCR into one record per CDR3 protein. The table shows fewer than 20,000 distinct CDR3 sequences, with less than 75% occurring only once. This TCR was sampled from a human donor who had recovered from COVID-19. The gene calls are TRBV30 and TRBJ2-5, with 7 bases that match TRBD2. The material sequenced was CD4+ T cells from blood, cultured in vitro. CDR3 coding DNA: TGTGCCTGGAGTGTAGGGAGGGCCCAGTACTTC. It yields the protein CAWSVGRAQYF.